This TCR beta chain was documented in a study of shared clonotypes between healthy human individuals. Study outcomes and limitations: Having only a few donors restricted how much genetic and exposure-history diversity was captured. Naive CD4 clonotypes overlapped across a few donors at around 5%.

V lost 3 bases and J lost 6, with 18 bases in between. The CDR3 is 16 residues long. Germline assignment: CDR1 KGHSH and CDR2 LQKENI. Libraries were prepared by immunoSEQ multiplex PCR; TCRdb keeps only in-frame clonotypes and omits some of them. The data show some 2.4 million clones, with more than 85% seen just once and approximately 0.37% held by the top ten. With respect to this clone: What it binds is not known.

All the donors were Caucasian adults who lived in Nashville, Tennessee. The V gene is TRBV18, the J gene TRBJ1-5, with D possibly TRBD1 on 5 matching bases. Sequenced input: naive CD4+ T cells from PBMCs. Regarding subset: CD45RA+ positively selected. This clonotype originated in a man aged 18 to 29 in good health. Some clones in this sample may be carry-over from other donors' samples. CDR3 residues: CASSPDTGRGVQPQHF. The CDR3 bases are TGTGCCAGCTCACCGGACACGGGTAGGGGTGTTCAGCCCCAGCATTTT.